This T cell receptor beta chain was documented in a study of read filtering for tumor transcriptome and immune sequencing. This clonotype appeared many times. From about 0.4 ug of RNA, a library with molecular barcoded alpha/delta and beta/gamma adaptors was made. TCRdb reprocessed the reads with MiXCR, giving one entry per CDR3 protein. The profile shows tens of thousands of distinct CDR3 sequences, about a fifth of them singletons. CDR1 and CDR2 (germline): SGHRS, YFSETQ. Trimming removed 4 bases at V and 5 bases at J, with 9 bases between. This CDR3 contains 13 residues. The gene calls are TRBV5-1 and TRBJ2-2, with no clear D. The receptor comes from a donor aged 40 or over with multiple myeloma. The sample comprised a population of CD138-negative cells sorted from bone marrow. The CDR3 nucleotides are TGCGCCAGCAGCCCAGACGGGACCGGGGAGCTGTTTTTT. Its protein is CASSPDGTGELFF.